One sample yielded the 19 T cell receptor beta chains listed below, sequenced in a study of spatial heterogeneity in lung cancer. Findings and caveats of the study: For expanded intratumoral alpha and beta TCRs, counts tracked tumor mutation counts.

One entry per CDR3 protein results from TCRdb running MiXCR on the 5' RACE reads. Here the sample spans 5,000 to 7,000 distinct CDR3 sequences, roughly 16% being singletons. As for time point: sample taken at primary tumor resection. No antigen has been identified for these receptors. Sequenced material: lung tumor tissue, taken at surgery. Receptor source: a male donor with early-stage non-small cell lung cancer.

In this sample, this clonotype is medium-sized. The rearrangement uses TRBV18 and TRBJ2-1, with a weak D call TRBD2 (6 bases). The CDR3 totals 13 residues. CDR1 KGHSH and CDR2 LQKENI come from the germline V gene. V was pared by 7 bases and J by 6 bases, with 13 bases between. CDR3 DNA: TGTGCCAGCTTCACCGGGGGTACCAATGAGCAGTTCTTC. Its protein product is CASFTGGTNEQFF. The variable domain in full, with the rest retrieved from reference TRBV18 and TRBJ2-1, is NAGVMQNPRHLVRRRGQEARLRCSPMKGHSHVYWYRQLPEEGLKFMVYLQKENIIDESGMPKERFSAEFPKEGPSILRIQQVVRGDSAAYFCASFTGGTNEQFFGPGTRLTVL.

This clonotype appeared a few times. The CDR3 DNA reads as TGTGCCAGCAGTGTCGGTAACGTGAACACTGAAGCTTTCTTT. Encoded protein: CASSVGNVNTEAFF. This chain links TRBV6-1 with TRBJ1-1; no clear D. CDR3 length equals 14 residues. CDR1 and CDR2 from the germline V gene are MNHNS and SASEGT. Trimming left V 4 bases short and J 0 bases short, with 9 bases between.

Notes on this clonotype: Possible read error: a much larger clone is one base away. The J gene is TRBJ2-1, the V gene TRBV25-1, with TRBD2 matching over 8 bases. The junction had 19 bases not matched to a gene; V was cut back by 1 base and J by 5 bases. This CDR3 comprises 20 residues. Looked up from germline, CDR1 is MGHDK and CDR2 is SYGVNS. This CDR3 is CASSEFWSGSPSGSHNEQFF. CDR3 DNA sequence: TGTGCCAGCAGTGAATTTTGGAGCGGGAGCCCCTCCGGATCCCACAATGAGCAGTTCTTC.

The chain is built from TRBV14 and TRBJ1-2; no reliable D call. The CDR3 has 13 residues. Trimming cost V 5 bases and J 2 bases, with 9 bases left between them. Germline V CDR1 and CDR2: SGHDN, FVKESK. CDR3 sequence reads: CASSNERNYGYTF. Written as DNA, the CDR3 is TGTGCCAGCAGCAATGAGAGAAACTATGGCTACACCTTC.

Points on this clonotype: Mismatch with germline at one junction end may stem from a read error. The chain has TRBV9 and TRBJ2-1; D gene ambiguous. Per germline, CDR1 SGDLS and CDR2 YYNGEE. This CDR3 has 17 residues. The DNA for the CDR3 is TGTGCCAGCAGCGTATCCCCTGGGTCGGGTTCCTCCAATGAGCAGTTCTTC. This codes for CASSVSPGSGSSNEQFF. The full variable domain, rest sourced from reference TRBV9 and TRBJ2-1, is DSGVTQTPKHLITATGQRVTLRCSPRSGDLSVYWYQQSLDQGLQFLIQYYNGEERAKGNILERFSAQQFPDLHSELNLSSLELGDSALYFCASSVSPGSGSSNEQFFGPGTRLTVL.

A few counts support this clonotype. This chain joins TRBV12-3 or TRBV12-4 and TRBJ1-1; D is ambiguous. The V end lost 5 bases, the J end lost 13 bases, and 17 bases lay between the germline ends. The length of the CDR3 is 12 residues. The chain's CDR3 is CASSAPTRSGFF. DNA of the CDR3: TGTGCCAGCAGTGCCCCAACGCGGTCTGGTTTCTTT.

This clonotype was seen more than once but under ten times. The DNA of the CDR3 is TGTGCCAGCTCACCAAATCAGGAGGACTACGAGCAGTACTTC. This gives the protein CASSPNQEDYEQYF. J is TRBJ2-7 and V is TRBV18; the D gene is possibly TRBD2 (5 bases). In germline, CDR1 is KGHSH, CDR2 LQKENI. V lost 2 bases to trimming and J lost 3 bases, with 11 bases between them. This CDR3 contains 14 residues.

This clonotype was counted a few times. The V gene is TRBV7-8, the J gene TRBJ2-7; D is uncertain. Germline CDR1 SGHVS, CDR2 FQNEAQ. Trimming removed 5 bases at V and 7 bases at J, with 18 bases between. CDR3 length equals 14 residues. The CDR3 bases are TGTGCCAGCAGCCTATCCGACACCCTGATTGAGCAGTACTTC. Its translation: CASSLSDTLIEQYF.

By sample share, this clonotype is medium-sized. V usage is TRBV20-1 and J usage is TRBJ1-2; unclear D gene. The CDR3 extends over 11 amino acids. Germline CDR1 and CDR2: DFQATT and SNEGSKA (reference sequence). The V end lost 0 bases, the J end lost 10 bases, and 9 bases lay between the germline ends. The CDR3 DNA sequence: TGCAGTGCTAGAGACAGTGGATCCTACACCTTC. This gives the protein CSARDSGSYTF.

This chain joins TRBV7-2 and TRBJ1-1; D unclear. Deletions cut 0 bases from V and 0 bases from J, with 2 bases between. The V gene's germline CDR1 is SGHTA and CDR2 FQGNSA. The CDR3 consists of 13 residues. The CDR3 DNA reads TGTGCCAGCAGCTTAGCAATGAACACTGAAGCTTTCTTT. This encodes CASSLAMNTEAFF.

This clonotype showed up just a few times. The chain uses TRBV12-3 or TRBV12-4 and TRBJ1-6, with D tentatively TRBD1 (5 bases). The CDR3 is 14 residues long. Trimming pared 3 bases from V and 4 bases from J, leaving 7 bases between. The CDR3 spells CASSFEGYNSPLHF. CDR3 coding DNA: TGTGCCAGCAGTTTTGAGGGGTATAATTCACCCCTCCACTTT.

This clonotype is categorized as medium-sized (0.01 to 0.1%). This chain uses TRBV6-1 with TRBJ2-1, with 11 bases identical to TRBD2. Germline CDR1 MNHNS, CDR2 SASEGT. Unmatched junction bases numbered 14, after V lost 7 bases and J lost 3 bases. The CDR3 loop spans 18 amino acids. Here the CDR3 reads CASIWDSGGLAGYNEQFF. The CDR3 bases are TGTGCCAGCATTTGGGACAGCGGAGGACTAGCGGGCTACAATGAGCAGTTCTTC.

By frequency in the sample, this clonotype is medium-sized. The V call is TRBV7-9, the J call TRBJ2-3; D tentatively fits TRBD1 or TRBD2 (6 bases each). The V end lost 8 bases, the J end lost 3 bases, and 15 bases lay between the germline ends. This CDR3 contains 14 residues. The germline V gene has CDR1 SEHNR and CDR2 FQNEAQ (reference sequence). The chain's CDR3 is CASSSGAPTDTQYF. The CDR3 DNA follows: TGTGCCAGCTCGTCGGGGGCCCCGACAGATACGCAGTATTTT.

In its sample, this clonotype was seen once. This rearrangement joins TRBV5-1 to TRBJ2-4; D is undetermined. CDR1 and CDR2 from the germline V gene are SGHRS and YFSETQ. The CDR3 totals 9 residues. The V end lost 8 bases, the J end lost 16 bases, and 13 bases lay between the germline ends. CDR3 in DNA: TGCGCCAGTCCCAACACGGACTACTTC. As protein: CASPNTDYF.

In its sample, this clonotype was seen a few times. V is TRBV19 and J is TRBJ2-3; D possibly corresponds to TRBD2 (6 bases). CDR1 is LNHDA, CDR2 SQIVND, per germline (reference sequence). The CDR3 sequence is 14 residues long. V shed 6 bases and J shed 2 bases, with 12 bases lying between them. CDR3 protein: CASSPGGNTDTQYF. The CDR3 DNA follows: TGTGCCAGTAGCCCTGGGGGGAACACAGATACGCAGTATTTT.

By sample fraction, this clonotype is medium-sized. This chain joins TRBV7-2 and TRBJ2-3; D possibly corresponds to TRBD2 (5 bases). The V gene lost 1 base and the J gene lost 1 base, with 9 bases spanning the gap. CDR1 and CDR2 (germline): SGHTA, FQGNSA. The CDR3 is 15 amino acids. The CDR3 nucleotides are TGTGCCAGCAGCTTAGACCGGGGAGGCACAGATACGCAGTATTTT. Translated, it gives CASSLDRGGTDTQYF. The full variable domain, in which reference TRBV7-2 and TRBJ2-3 provide the parts outside the CDR3, is GAGVSQSPSNKVTEKGKDVELRCDPISGHTALYWYRQSLGQGLEFLIYFQGNSAPDKSGLPSDRFSAERTGGSVSTLTIQRTQQEDSAVYLCASSLDRGGTDTQYFGPGTRLTVL.

This clonotype is judged medium-sized. The chain recombines TRBV5-1 with TRBJ2-3; TRBD2 matches at 9 bases. The CDR3 sequence is 16 residues long. V lost 0 bases and J lost 8; bases outside the gene matches: 10. CDR1 and CDR2 from the germline V gene are SGHRS and YFSETQ. DNA for the CDR3: TGCGCCAGCAGCTTGGGTGATAGCGGGGGCCCGAGTACGCAGTATTTT. This gives the protein CASSLGDSGGPSTQYF. Combining the CDR3 with reference TRBV5-1 and TRBJ2-3 gives the whole variable domain KAGVTQTPRYLIKTRGQQVTLSCSPISGHRSVSWYQQTPGQGLQFLFEYFSETQRNKGNFPGRFSGRQFSNSRSEMNVSTLELGDSALYLCASSLGDSGGPSTQYFGPGTRLTVL.

By proportion, this clonotype is medium-sized. The J gene is TRBJ2-3, the V gene TRBV7-2; no firm D call. This CDR3 is 14 amino acids long. The V gene's germline CDR1 is SGHTA and CDR2 FQGNSA. Trimming removed 1 base from V and 6 bases from J, with 11 bases in between. The CDR3 spells CASSLVPDGDTQYF. The CDR3 DNA reads as TGTGCCAGCAGCTTAGTACCTGACGGGGATACGCAGTATTTT.

The gene calls are TRBV6-2 or TRBV6-3 and TRBJ2-7; D tentatively reads TRBD1 or TRBD2 (5 bases each). The CDR3 consists of 14 residues. Germline CDR1 is MNHEY and CDR2 is SVGEGT. V shed 6 bases and J shed 7 bases, with 19 bases lying between them. This chain's CDR3 is CASRTRGQVSEQYF. The CDR3, as DNA: TGTGCCAGCAGGACCCGGGGCCAGGTTTCGGAGCAGTACTTC.